Below are 14 T cell receptor beta chains sequenced from a single sample in a study of blood T cell repertoires in COVID-19. TCRdb keeps only in-frame clones here, not all; method: immunoSEQ multiplex PCR. The table lists under 200,000 clones, 90% to 95% of them singletons, with 0.5% to 0.55% in the top ten. Sequencing was done on a sample of peripheral blood. Receptor source: a man aged 45-60 years with acute or convalescent COVID-19.

The gene calls are TRBV7-2 and TRBJ2-1, with 8 positions matching TRBD2. V was pared by 2 bases and J by 2 bases, with 2 bases of the junction left unmatched. Looked up from germline, CDR1 is SGHTA and CDR2 is FQGNSA. The CDR3 consists of 15 residues. CDR3 nucleotide sequence: TGTGCCAGCAGCTTAATCGGGGGGGCCTACAATGAGCAGTTCTTC. Protein: CASSLIGGAYNEQFF. The complete variable domain, with remaining parts taken from reference TRBV7-2 and TRBJ2-1, reads GAGVSQSPSNKVTEKGKDVELRCDPISGHTALYWYRQSLGQGLEFLIYFQGNSAPDKSGLPSDRFSAERTGGSVSTLTIQRTQQEDSAVYLCASSLIGGAYNEQFFGPGTRLTVL.

This chain joins TRBV5-6 and TRBJ1-1; 9 nucleotides line up with TRBD1. V trimming: 2 bases; J trimming: 2 bases; junction bases outside the gene matches: 7. CDR3 length: 16 residues. The germline gives CDR1 SGHDT, CDR2 YYEEEE. The CDR3 sequence: CASSLSWGQGNTEAFF. As DNA, the CDR3 is TGTGCCAGCAGCTTAAGTTGGGGACAGGGAAACACTGAAGCTTTCTTT.

The chain carries TRBV10-2 and TRBJ1-6; 7 nucleotides align to TRBD1. Germline assignment: CDR1 WSHSY and CDR2 SAAADI. V trimming: 2 bases; J trimming: 7 bases; junction bases outside the gene matches: 8. CDR3 size: 16 residues. The CDR3 region is CASSEGWTGQNSPLHF. For the CDR3, the DNA is TGCGCCAGCAGTGAGGGCTGGACAGGACAAAATTCACCCCTCCACTTT.

V and J are TRBV12-3 or TRBV12-4 and TRBJ2-5, with TRBD2 matching 8 bases. The CDR3 spans 13 residues. Germline trimming cut 6 bases from V and 5 bases from J; bases unmatched to any gene: 5. The CDR3 DNA reads TGTGCCAGCAGCGCCTCGGGGGGGGAGACCCAGTACTTC. Translating gives CASSASGGETQYF.

CDR3 nucleotides: TGTGCCAGCTCACCCAGGAACACTGAAGCTTTCTTT. Translation: CASSPRNTEAFF. The chain is built from TRBV18 and TRBJ1-1; the D is unclear. Trimming pared 3 bases from V and 1 base from J, leaving 3 bases between. This CDR3 is built from 12 residues. The germline V gene has CDR1 KGHSH and CDR2 LQKENI. The full variable domain, its missing parts supplied by reference TRBV18 and TRBJ1-1, is NAGVMQNPRHLVRRRGQEARLRCSPMKGHSHVYWYRQLPEEGLKFMVYLQKENIIDESGMPKERFSAEFPKEGPSILRIQQVVRGDSAAYFCASSPRNTEAFFGQGTRLTVV.

The chain has TRBV9 and TRBJ2-1, with D maybe TRBD1 (7 bases). V shed 0 bases and J shed 9 bases, with 16 bases lying between them. The germline CDR1 and CDR2 sequences are SGDLS and YYNGEE. This CDR3 spans 15 amino acids. CDR3 nucleotides: TGTGCCAGCAGCGTAGCTACAGGGGAGGTTGGTGAGCAGTTCTTC. It yields the protein CASSVATGEVGEQFF. Using reference TRBV9 and TRBJ2-1 for the parts outside the CDR3, the full variable domain is DSGVTQTPKHLITATGQRVTLRCSPRSGDLSVYWYQQSLDQGLQFLIQYYNGEERAKGNILERFSAQQFPDLHSELNLSSLELGDSALYFCASSVATGEVGEQFFGPGTRLTVL.

The rearrangement links TRBV10-3 to TRBJ1-2; perhaps TRBD1 as D (5 bases). V was shortened by 10 bases and J by 6 bases, with 18 bases between the two germline ends. Germline loops: CDR1 ENHRY, CDR2 SYGVKD. The CDR3 contains 13 residues. CDR3 coding DNA: TGTGCCACCCTACAGGACGGGGAGGATGGCTACACCTTC. Amino acids: CATLQDGEDGYTF.

This chain uses TRBV3-1 (or the pseudogene TRBV3-2) with TRBJ2-3; 10 positions match TRBD2. Germline V gives CDR1 LGHDT, CDR2 YNNKEL (reference sequence). Trimming took 0 bases from V and 6 from J; bases not matched to a gene: 6. The CDR3 has 16 residues. CDR3 nucleotides: TGTGCCAGCAGCCAAGAACAGCGGGAGGGGTGGGATACGCAGTATTTT. This encodes CASSQEQREGWDTQYF.

CDR3 sequence: CASSPEGSWSNQPQHF. In DNA form, the CDR3 reads TGTGCCAGTAGCCCGGAGGGGAGTTGGAGCAATCAGCCCCAGCATTTT. This chain connects TRBV19 to TRBJ1-5; a possible D gene is TRBD1 (5 bases). This CDR3 comprises 16 residues. CDR1 LNHDA and CDR2 SQIVND come from the germline V gene (reference sequence). The V end lost 6 bases, the J end lost 1 base, and 16 bases lay between the germline ends. Full variable domain (outside the CDR3, taken from reference TRBV19 and TRBJ1-5): DGGITQSPKYLFRKEGQNVTLSCEQNLNHDAMYWYRQDPGQGLRLIYYSQIVNDFQKGDIAEGYSVSREKKESFPLTVTSAQKNPTAFYLCASSPEGSWSNQPQHFGDGTRLSIL.

The CDR3 bases are TGTGCCAGCAGCCTAATTGGCGGGACGAGCTACGAGCAGTACTTC. Amino acid sequence: CASSLIGGTSYEQYF. The chain has TRBV3-1 (or the pseudogene TRBV3-2) and TRBJ2-7, with D possibly matching TRBD2 (6 bases). V was clipped by 4 bases and J by 3 bases, with 16 bases between them. The CDR3 runs 15 residues. Germline V CDR1 and CDR2: LGHDT, YNNKEL (reference sequence).

CDR3 residues: CASSARTGGSGANVLTF. The CDR3 region has the DNA TGTGCCAGCAGTGCGAGGACAGGGGGCTCTGGGGCCAACGTCCTGACTTTC. The rearrangement uses TRBV6-1 and TRBJ2-6; TRBD1 aligns across 10 bases. The CDR3 consists of 17 residues. V lost 4 bases to trimming and J lost 0 bases; unmatched junction nucleotides: 3. Germline V gene sequence: CDR1 MNHNS, CDR2 SASEGT.

DNA of the CDR3: TGTGCCAGCAGTTACGGTAGGGGTAACACTGAAGCTTTCTTT. Its translation is CASSYGRGNTEAFF. The chain couples TRBV6-5 to TRBJ1-1, with TRBD1 as a possible D gene (5 bases). Germline values: CDR1 MNHEY, CDR2 SVGAGI. The length of the CDR3 is 14 residues. Trimming shortened V by 2 bases and J by 2 bases, and 9 bases separated the two germline ends.

V and J are TRBV5-1 and TRBJ1-1; TRBD1 aligns across 10 bases. V dropped 7 bases and J dropped 3; count of bases not matched to a gene: 9. The CDR3 has 15 amino acids. In germline, CDR1 is SGHRS, CDR2 YFSETQ. The CDR3 here is CASRPTGTGDTEAFF. The CDR3 DNA follows: TGCGCCAGCCGCCCAACCGGGACAGGGGACACTGAAGCTTTCTTT.

This sequence joins TRBV2 and TRBJ1-1; D gene ambiguous. Looked up from germline, CDR1 is SNHLY and CDR2 is FYNNEI. CDR3 size: 15 residues. The V and J ends lost 5 bases and 3 bases respectively, with 16 bases between them. CDR3 residues: CASSQTLYRDTEAFF. CDR3 coding DNA: TGTGCCAGCAGTCAAACCCTGTATAGAGACACTGAAGCTTTCTTT.